This TCR beta chain was sequenced during a study of beta chain features in type 1 diabetes. Study observations and caveats: Type 1 diabetes patients had TCRB CDR3s that were shorter (moderately but significantly so) in all four CD4+ subsets. For patients, the naive, central memory and Treg TCRB repertoires appeared more alike than for healthy donors.

To note about this clone: Antigen: not known.

The CDR3 sequence is 19 residues long. Losses at the gene ends were 1 base for V and 2 bases for J; bases not matched to a gene: 20. The germline V gene has CDR1 GTSNPN and CDR2 SVGIG (reference sequence). The authors reverse transcribed all of the isolated RNA, so sequencing captured expressed TCRB transcripts. It was found that naive, central memory and regulatory T cell samples averaged approximately 3.6 million reads. Libraries were prepared by immunoSEQ multiplex PCR; TCRdb keeps only in-frame clonotypes and omits some of them. The sample lists tens of thousands of clones, 65% seen once, with 2% to 3% in the top ten.

The genes are TRBV30 and TRBJ2-7; the match to TRBD1 covers 7 bases. Sequenced input: Tregs from blood. The sequence was obtained from a woman in her 30s with type 1 diabetes. The CDR3 loop reads CAWSGTGPRQIILTYEQYF. In DNA form, the CDR3 reads TGTGCCTGGAGTGGGACAGGTCCCCGCCAAATTATTCTGACCTACGAGCAGTACTTC.